Listed below are T cell receptor beta chains from one sample, sequenced in a study of CD8 T cells in Susac syndrome. TCRdb used MiXCR to reprocess the immunoSEQ multiplex PCR reads, holding one entry per CDR3 protein. This sample has about 100,000 distinct CDR3 sequences, with approximately 95% found just once. Source material: CD8+ T cells from PBMCs. These receptors were taken from a human donor with Susac syndrome. Both conserved end residues are part of each CDR3.

J | V | CDR3
TRBJ2-7 | TRBV19 | CASTDGVYEQYF
TRBJ2-1 | TRBV20-1 | CSVTPGLAWSSYNEQFF
TRBJ2-1 | TRBV13 | CASSSSAGGYNEQFF
TRBJ2-3 | TRBV29-1 | CSVNGRSTDTQYF
TRBJ1-1 | TRBV12-5 | CASTPGNEAFF
TRBJ1-2 | TRBV9 | CASRGCTF
TRBJ1-2 | TRBV3-1 | CASSPWSRAHGYTF
TRBJ2-1 | TRBV7-9 | CASSTNPVAGGPRNEQFF
TRBJ1-2 | TRBV2 | CASSLRTGSSDRDGYTF
TRBJ2-4 | TRBV4-1 | CASSYPGLVKNIQYF
TRBJ1-6 | TRBV7-9 | CATAGGQLNSPLHF
TRBJ2-1 | TRBV4-1 | CASSSEFGVRNEQFF
TRBJ2-5 | TRBV11-2 | CASSPWTDQETQYF
TRBJ2-3 | TRBV6-4 | CASSEGGGTDTQYF
TRBJ2-5 | TRBV11-2 | CASSSPETQYF
TRBJ1-5 | TRBV20-1 | CSARDQGQGNQPQHF
TRBJ2-5 | TRBV25-1 | CASRTGETQYF
TRBJ1-4 | TRBV23-1 | CASMRDCEKLFF
TRBJ1-1 | TRBV9 | CASSDGTEMNTEAFF
TRBJ1-5 | TRBV7-3 | CASSTDRNQPQHF
TRBJ1-3 | TRBV5-1 | CASSLEGRGRNTIYF
TRBJ1-2 | TRBV13 | CASSPGGQRGYTF
TRBJ1-5 | TRBV19 | CASKSGTGDRLTARQLDQPQHF
TRBJ1-4 | TRBV28 | CASSRPSTNEKLFF
TRBJ1-2 | TRBV20-1 | CSAPGGSNYGYTF
TRBJ2-7 | TRBV5-1 | CASSSGPTLNYEQYF
TRBJ2-2 | TRBV3-1 | CASSQAGELFF
TRBJ2-7 | TRBV12-3/TRBV12-4 | CASSFGGDEQYF
TRBJ2-3 | TRBV29-1 | CSVNKRGGPPDTQYF
TRBJ2-2 | TRBV4-2 | CASSLRRDNTGELFF
TRBJ2-7 | TRBV7-8 | CASSLGLDISYEQYF
TRBJ1-1 | TRBV6-2/TRBV6-3 | CASSYPPNTEAFF
TRBJ2-1 | TRBV20-1 | CSARAVAGSSYNEQFF
TRBJ2-7 | TRBV12-3/TRBV12-4 | CASTKDRTLYEQYF
TRBJ1-1 | TRBV20-1 | CSAQPFEAFF
TRBJ2-5 | TRBV29-1 | CSVAVPGEETQYF
TRBJ2-7 | TRBV15 | CATSRVQTSYEQYF
TRBJ1-6 | TRBV19 | CASSKAGDRSPLHF
TRBJ2-3 | TRBV7-9 | CASSLAGPADTQYF
TRBJ2-6 | TRBV15 | CATSSLRGTGANVLTF
TRBJ2-1 | TRBV20-1 | CSAPRTSGRTWEQFF
TRBJ2-7 | TRBV14 | CASSQDDGYTYEQYF
TRBJ2-7 | TRBV2 | CASSENSGTGTSYEQYF
TRBJ1-4 | TRBV5-1 | CASSLGPGEDEKLFF
TRBJ2-1 | TRBV7-9 | CASTGGTPDNEQFF
TRBJ2-3 | TRBV23-1 | CASSLSITDTQYF
TRBJ2-7 | TRBV18 | CASSPDRGGYEQYF
TRBJ1-2 | TRBV5-6 | CASSLKATGRYGYTF
TRBJ2-2 | TRBV14 | CASSTKSWQNRGTGELFF